This T cell receptor beta chain stems from a study of blood T cell repertoires in COVID-19. Clones were sequenced by immunoSEQ multiplex PCR, and TCRdb holds only the in-frame ones, with some missing. The sample contains around 300,000 clones, roughly nine tenths of which appear only once. This CDR3 region has 13 residues. Germline V CDR1 and CDR2: SGHDT, YYEEEE. V lost 0 bases and J 2 bases, leaving 5 bases between the germline ends. Donors in Cohort 3 counted as recovered after two negative PCRs, clearance, or symptom resolution. The source material was PBMCs or T cells enriched from blood (not recorded which). The receptor comes from a woman aged 18-29 years who had recovered from COVID-19. The V gene is TRBV5-6, the J gene TRBJ2-5; D is undetermined. The CDR3 DNA sequence: TGTGCCAGCAGCTTGGAACAACAAGAGACCCAGTACTTC. Its translation: CASSLEQQETQYF.